A selection of T cell receptor beta chains follows, all from one sample in a study of T cell changes during pregnancy in multiple sclerosis. Assay: immunoSEQ multiplex PCR; the TCRdb copy retains only in-frame clones and omits some. The sample holds roughly 50,000 clones, approximately 92% seen once. The input for sequencing was CD4+ T cells from peripheral blood mononuclear cells, taken in the third trimester of pregnancy. The receptor source for this set is a female donor with multiple sclerosis, enrolled in a pregnancy study. CDR3s include the opening cysteine and the closing phenylalanine or tryptophan. D genes are given only for firm matches.

V,J,length,D,CDR3
TRBV5-1,TRBJ1-4,16,-,CASSFGVAGLDEKLFF
TRBV5-5,TRBJ2-5,16,-,CASSDTRDPREETQYF
TRBV5-8,TRBJ2-1,16,TRBD1,CASSGRQGFLYNEQFF
TRBV5-1,TRBJ2-7,14,-,CASSLDARSYEQYF
TRBV6-8,TRBJ1-1,14,-,CASSSSRGNTEAFF
TRBV29-1,TRBJ2-7,11,-,CSVEGNYEQYF
TRBV6-1,TRBJ1-5,12,TRBD1,CASSPRDRDQHF
TRBV7-9,TRBJ1-2,13,TRBD1,CASSPGGAYGYTF
TRBV2,TRBJ1-5,14,TRBD1,CASSAGQGNQPQHF
TRBV5-4,TRBJ2-5,14,-,CASSLELAEETQYF
TRBV2,TRBJ1-2,15,TRBD1,CASRQDRAPNYGYTF
TRBV28,TRBJ1-1,21,-,CASTFKPSHPGATGMNTEAFF
TRBV5-5,TRBJ2-7,14,TRBD2,CASGRTSGAYEQYF
TRBV29-1,TRBJ1-2,12,-,CSVGDMNYGYTF
TRBV30,TRBJ1-5,16,TRBD1,CAWSPETGRSNQPQHF
TRBV2,TRBJ1-1,18,TRBD1,CASRPYPLQGARGTEAFF
TRBV7-2,TRBJ1-6,13,-,CASRLQGDSPLHF
TRBV5-1,TRBJ2-1,20,TRBD2,CASSLDVGLAGIWTYNEQFF
TRBV19,TRBJ1-1,13,-,CASSMGSGAEAFF
TRBV15,TRBJ2-1,16,-,CATSRDIVVLSAEQFF
TRBV10-3,TRBJ2-7,19,TRBD2,CAISETSGRAANEIYEQYF
TRBV27,TRBJ1-1,13,-,CASSLIQNTEAFF
TRBV2,TRBJ1-5,16,-,CASSEGGGGWNQPQHF
TRBV18,TRBJ1-4,17,TRBD1,CASSPISSGQPVEKLFF
TRBV10-3,TRBJ1-2,14,TRBD1,CAKETGERYYGYTF
TRBV7-6,TRBJ1-1,15,-,CASALSSGGNTEAFF
TRBV11-2,TRBJ2-7,14,TRBD1,CASSRGTGSEEQYF
TRBV19,TRBJ2-3,15,-,CASSYKTGLSDTQYF
TRBV7-8,TRBJ2-7,12,-,CASSTDTYEQYF
TRBV19,TRBJ2-1,14,-,CASSIASSYNEQFF
TRBV6-6,TRBJ1-2,15,-,CASRGRQVANYGYTF
TRBV7-5,TRBJ1-5,14,-,CVRSLARGRQPQHF
TRBV28,TRBJ2-7,14,TRBD2,CASRSGRGSYEQYF
TRBV5-6,TRBJ2-2,16,TRBD2,CASSLAGGANTGELFF
TRBV19,TRBJ2-4,14,TRBD1,CASSMGDRGNIQYF
TRBV5-1,TRBJ1-4,14,-,CASSLDGRNEKLFF
TRBV6-1,TRBJ1-3,13,-,CASSEYSGNTIYF
TRBV7-8,TRBJ2-5,15,-,CASSLANGRDETQYF
TRBV19,TRBJ1-4,15,TRBD1,CASSSPGGAREKLFF
TRBV2,TRBJ2-5,13,TRBD2,CALSGGRGETQYF
TRBV28,TRBJ2-1,14,-,CASTSLEFFGEQFF
TRBV5-1,TRBJ1-1,14,-,CASRSDSLNTEAFF
TRBV4-2,TRBJ2-7,14,TRBD2,CASSPAGSSYEQYF
TRBV19,TRBJ2-1,14,TRBD2,CASKRASGSGEQFF
TRBV9,TRBJ1-1,15,-,CASSVDEGRYTEAFF
TRBV30,TRBJ2-1,11,-,CAWIRGIRQFF
TRBV2,TRBJ2-3,16,-,CASKGGLHGFTDTQYF
TRBV5-4,TRBJ1-1,13,-,CASSLPPNTEAFF
TRBV14,TRBJ1-1,15,-,CASSQLQGGNTEAFF
TRBV5-1,TRBJ2-7,16,TRBD2,CASSATSGGARNEQYF
TRBV30,TRBJ2-5,12,-,CAWSRGEETQYF
TRBV18,TRBJ1-1,15,-,CASSPPGGGHTEAFF
TRBV5-6,TRBJ2-2,14,-,CASSFEWGAGELFF